The 24 T cell receptor beta chains reported below all come from one sample, sequenced in a study of breast tumors, draining lymph nodes, adjacent tissues. Breast cancer patients provided tissue from their axillary draining lymph nodes. One entry per CDR3 protein results from TCRdb running MiXCR on the multiplex PCR reads. This table holds fewer than 200,000 distinct CDR3 sequences, roughly a third found once. Specimen: axillary lymph node tissue. The origin of the receptors is a female donor with breast cancer. Some clones in this sample may be carry-over from other donors' samples.

This clonotype has ten or more counts. J is TRBJ2-7 and V is TRBV7-3; 9 nucleotides match TRBD2. Trimming cost V 5 bases and J 6 bases; bases outside gene matches: 8. This CDR3 contains 14 residues. CDR1 is SGHTA and CDR2 is FQGTGA in the germline V gene. CDR3: CASSPGTSPVEQYF. The CDR3 DNA reads TGTGCCAGCAGCCCCGGGACTAGCCCCGTCGAGCAGTACTTC. The full variable domain, in which reference TRBV7-3 and TRBJ2-7 provide the parts outside the CDR3, is GAGVSQTPSNKVTEKGKYVELRCDPISGHTALYWYRQSLGQGPEFLIYFQGTGAADDSGLPNDRFFAVRPEGSVSTLKIQRTERGDSAVYLCASSPGTSPVEQYFGPGTRLTVT.

This chain links TRBV2 with TRBJ1-2, with D possibly being TRBD1 (5 bases). Germline V gene lookup returns CDR1 SNHLY and CDR2 FYNNEI. CDR3 length: 14 amino acids. Trimming shortened V by 6 bases and J by 8 bases, and 19 bases separated the two germline ends. DNA of the CDR3: TGTGCCAGCAGCGAACTAGCGGGGGGTCGGGGCTACACCTTC. Translated, it gives CASSELAGGRGYTF.

To note about this clonotype: Mismatch with germline at one junction end may stem from a read error. J is TRBJ2-1 and V is TRBV5-8, with D perhaps assigned TRBD1 or TRBD2 (5 bases each). CDR1 and CDR2 from the germline V gene are SGHTS and YDEGEE. This CDR3 contains 14 residues. CDR3 in DNA: TGTACCAGCAGCTTGGAGGCAGGGCGGAATGAGCAGTTCTTC. It is translated as CTSSLEAGRNEQFF.

In its sample, this clonotype was seen a few times. The chain combines TRBV6-5 with TRBJ2-2; 13 bases are a match to TRBD2. The CDR3 spans 17 residues. Germline-derived CDR1 and CDR2 are MNHEY and SVGAGI. V shed 7 bases, J shed 4 bases, and the junction held 9 bases outside the gene matches. CDR3 loop: CASNLGLAGVGTGELFF. CDR3 in DNA: TGTGCCAGCAACCTTGGACTAGCGGGAGTCGGCACCGGGGAGCTGTTTTTT.

A note on this clonotype: A much more abundant neighbour one base away suggests this may be a read error. Given the absence of the conserved phenylalanine or tryptophan at the CDR3 end, a read error is likely. The chain carries TRBV6-5 and TRBJ2-7; TRBD1 might be the D (5 bases). V lost 2 bases and J lost 2, with 7 bases in between. CDR1 MNHEY and CDR2 SVGAGI come from the germline V gene. The CDR3 sequence is 13 residues long. The CDR3 region is CASSYPGTYEQYS. DNA of the CDR3: TGTGCCAGCAGTTACCCAGGGACCTACGAGCAGTACTCC.

Notes on this clonotype: One junction end disagrees with the germline gene, perhaps due to a read error. The V and J genes are TRBV18 and TRBJ2-3; maybe TRBD1 (5 bases). This CDR3 comprises 15 residues. The germline gives CDR1 KGHSH, CDR2 LQKENI. The CDR3 region has the DNA TGTGCCAGCTTACCACCAGGGTACAGCACAGATACGCAGTATTTT. This translates into CASLPPGYSTDTQYF.

This clonotype was counted at least ten times. The V gene is TRBV20-1, the J gene TRBJ2-3; TRBD1 agrees at 7 bases. The CDR3 extends over 15 amino acids. V lost 0 bases to trimming and J lost 10 bases; unmatched junction nucleotides: 13. Germline values: CDR1 DFQATT, CDR2 SNEGSKA (reference sequence). DNA for the CDR3: TGCAGTGCTAGAGAGTCAGGCTCCCTAAGGGGGCCGCAGTATTTT. Its protein is CSARESGSLRGPQYF.

This clonotype was detected only once. Because the CDR3 is missing its conserved closing phenylalanine or tryptophan, this is likely a read error. The DNA is left out, because the CDR3 cannot be placed on it with certainty; the CDR3 is given as TCRdb lists it. The chain combines TRBV7-9 with TRBJ2-5; the table's D call TRBD1 went unverified against the DNA. The CDR3 numbers 17 amino acids, ends counted. Germline CDR1 reads SEHNR; CDR2 reads FQNEAQ (reference sequence). This CDR3 is CASSQGQGTNRGYPFGS.

V is TRBV3-1 and J is TRBJ2-7, with a weak D call TRBD2 (5 bases). The germline V gene has CDR1 LGHDT and CDR2 YNNKEL (reference sequence). The CDR3 runs to 15 residues. Trimming removed 0 bases from V and 0 bases from J, with 9 bases in between. The CDR3 DNA reads TGTGCCAGCAGCCAAGATACGAGGGACTCCTACGAGCAGTACTTC. Encoded protein: CASSQDTRDSYEQYF.

This clonotype occurred many times. The V gene is TRBV12-3 or TRBV12-4, the J gene TRBJ1-2; D is uncertain. Trimming took off 11 bases at V and 6 bases at J, with 13 bases between the two ends. The CDR3 has 11 amino acids. CDR3 region: CALGHLNGYTF. DNA of the CDR3: TGTGCCCTCGGGCACCTGAATGGCTACACCTTC.

The chain employs TRBV19 and TRBJ2-6; D is uncertain. Germline CDR1 LNHDA, CDR2 SQIVND (reference sequence). The CDR3 is 18 residues long. The V and J ends lost 3 bases and 0 bases respectively, with 15 bases between them. CDR3 in DNA: TGTGCCAGTAGTATCGTCCCCGGGCTGTGCTCTGGGGCCAACGTCCTGACTTTC. Translating gives CASSIVPGLCSGANVLTF.

This clonotype occurred many times. The chain recombines TRBV10-3 with TRBJ1-2; 8 nucleotides align to TRBD1. Germline V gene sequence: CDR1 ENHRY, CDR2 SYGVKD. The CDR3 is 15 residues long. V dropped 2 bases and J dropped 3; count of bases not matched to a gene: 5. DNA for the CDR3: TGTGCCATCAGTGAGGGGCAGGGGGCATACTATGGCTACACCTTC. Residues: CAISEGQGAYYGYTF.

In this sample, this clonotype turned up many times. The chain is built from TRBV6-4 and TRBJ1-2; D is unresolved. The CDR3 has 12 amino acids. Trimming cost V 6 bases and J 6 bases, with 11 bases left between them. CDR1 is MRHNA, CDR2 SNTAGT, per germline. CDR3 bases: TGTGCCAGCAGGGATAGGAGAAATGGCTACACCTTC. This translates into CASRDRRNGYTF.

As for this clonotype: This may come from a read error, since a much larger clone is one base off. The chain employs TRBV14 and TRBJ2-5; no clear D gene. In germline, CDR1 is SGHDN, CDR2 FVKESK. This CDR3 has 14 residues. The CDR3 spells CASSQGVFQETQSF. CDR3 DNA sequence: TGTGCCAGCAGCCAAGGGGTGTTCCAAGAGACCCAGTCCTTC.

V usage is TRBV12-3 or TRBV12-4 and J usage is TRBJ2-2; D might be TRBD1 (5 bases). V lost 3 bases to trimming and J lost 1 base, with 12 bases between them. This CDR3 has 16 amino acids. The chain's CDR3 is CASSFGKGWNTGELFF. For the CDR3, the DNA is TGTGCCAGCAGTTTCGGAAAGGGGTGGAACACCGGGGAGCTGTTTTTT.

This clonotype was seen ten or more times. Given a much more abundant clone one base away, this may be a read error. This rearrangement joins TRBV12-3 or TRBV12-4 to TRBJ2-7, with a tentative D call TRBD2 (6 bases). There are 12 residues in the CDR3. Trimming removed 6 bases at V and 4 bases at J, with 10 bases between. This chain's CDR3 is CASSNGGYEQYF. The DNA of the CDR3 is TGTGCCAGCAGCAACGGGGGTTACGAGCAGTACTTC.

The gene calls are TRBV25-1 and TRBJ2-7; 10 bases line up with TRBD2. The length of the CDR3 is 12 residues. Germline V CDR1 and CDR2: MGHDK, SYGVNS. The CDR3 bases are TGTGCTCAGCGGGGGGGCTCGGTCGAGCAGTACTTC. Translation: CAQRGGSVEQYF.

The chain has TRBV27 and TRBJ1-5, with D maybe TRBD1 (6 bases). CDR1 MNHEY and CDR2 SMNVEV come from the germline V gene (reference sequence). CDR3 size: 17 residues. V was shortened by 8 bases and J by 9 bases, with 29 bases between the two germline ends. CDR3 coding DNA: TGTGCCAGCGGCCAAGGGTCGGGGGGCGCGAATTCACGGCCCCAGCATTTT. Its protein product is CASGQGSGGANSRPQHF.

About this clonotype: A clone one base away is much larger, so this may be a read error. The rearrangement links TRBV6-5 to TRBJ2-7; D possibly corresponds to TRBD2 (5 bases). CDR3 length: 14 amino acids. The V and J ends lost 7 bases and 2 bases respectively, with 15 bases between them. Germline CDR1 and CDR2: MNHEY and SVGAGI. The DNA for the CDR3 is TGTGCCAGCACCTTAGGCGGGTCAGCCTACGAGCAGTACTTC. This translates into CASTLGGSAYEQYF.

This clonotype was seen many times. This chain connects TRBV7-9 to TRBJ2-5; D possibly matches TRBD1 or TRBD2 (9 bases each). The CDR3 has 17 residues. Germline-derived CDR1 and CDR2 are SEHNR and FQNEAQ (reference sequence). Trimming took off 4 bases at V and 3 bases at J, with 21 bases between the two ends. The CDR3 DNA reads as TGTGCCAGCAGCTCGGGACAGGGAGGACTAGCGAAAGAGACCCAGTACTTC. The encoded protein is CASSSGQGGLAKETQYF.

This clonotype was counted once. V and J are TRBV7-6 and TRBJ2-3, with D tentatively TRBD2 (5 bases). Between the trimmed V and J ends, which lost 5 bases and 2 bases, there was a span of 17 bases. The CDR3 consists of 16 residues. Germline CDR1 SGHVS, CDR2 FNYEAQ. The CDR3 coding sequence is TGTGCCAGCAGCCCCGGGGTAGATGCCTACACAGATACGCAGTATTTT. This codes for CASSPGVDAYTDTQYF.

The CDR3 coding sequence is TGTGCCAGTCTTGCCGGGACTAGCGGACGGAACACCGGGGCCAACGTCCTGACTTTC. Encoded protein: CASLAGTSGRNTGANVLTF. The chain joins TRBV7-9 to TRBJ2-6; 11 nucleotides align to TRBD2. Germline V CDR1 and CDR2: SEHNR, FQNEAQ (reference sequence). CDR3 length equals 19 residues. J was trimmed by 4 bases and V by 9 bases; bases with no gene match: 17.

Worth noting for this clonotype: Because the CDR3's place on the DNA is in doubt, the DNA is left out and the CDR3 is given as listed by TCRdb. The gene calls are TRBV15 and TRBJ2-1; the D call of TRBD1 is as the table states it, not checked on the DNA. Germline CDR1 and CDR2: LNHNV and YYDKDF (reference sequence). From its first to its last residue, the CDR3 has 23 amino acids. The CDR3 spells CATSSFYICSAREWDNSYNEQFF.

Concerning this clonotype itself: The junction differs from germline at one of its ends, possibly a read error. The chain joins TRBV5-1 to TRBJ2-2, with D perhaps assigned TRBD1 or TRBD2 (5 bases each). The CDR3 totals 11 residues. The germline V gene encodes CDR1 SGHRS and CDR2 YFSETQ. This CDR3 is CASRWGGGLFF. For the CDR3, the DNA is TGTGCCAGCAGGTGGGGTGGGGGGCTGTTTTTT.